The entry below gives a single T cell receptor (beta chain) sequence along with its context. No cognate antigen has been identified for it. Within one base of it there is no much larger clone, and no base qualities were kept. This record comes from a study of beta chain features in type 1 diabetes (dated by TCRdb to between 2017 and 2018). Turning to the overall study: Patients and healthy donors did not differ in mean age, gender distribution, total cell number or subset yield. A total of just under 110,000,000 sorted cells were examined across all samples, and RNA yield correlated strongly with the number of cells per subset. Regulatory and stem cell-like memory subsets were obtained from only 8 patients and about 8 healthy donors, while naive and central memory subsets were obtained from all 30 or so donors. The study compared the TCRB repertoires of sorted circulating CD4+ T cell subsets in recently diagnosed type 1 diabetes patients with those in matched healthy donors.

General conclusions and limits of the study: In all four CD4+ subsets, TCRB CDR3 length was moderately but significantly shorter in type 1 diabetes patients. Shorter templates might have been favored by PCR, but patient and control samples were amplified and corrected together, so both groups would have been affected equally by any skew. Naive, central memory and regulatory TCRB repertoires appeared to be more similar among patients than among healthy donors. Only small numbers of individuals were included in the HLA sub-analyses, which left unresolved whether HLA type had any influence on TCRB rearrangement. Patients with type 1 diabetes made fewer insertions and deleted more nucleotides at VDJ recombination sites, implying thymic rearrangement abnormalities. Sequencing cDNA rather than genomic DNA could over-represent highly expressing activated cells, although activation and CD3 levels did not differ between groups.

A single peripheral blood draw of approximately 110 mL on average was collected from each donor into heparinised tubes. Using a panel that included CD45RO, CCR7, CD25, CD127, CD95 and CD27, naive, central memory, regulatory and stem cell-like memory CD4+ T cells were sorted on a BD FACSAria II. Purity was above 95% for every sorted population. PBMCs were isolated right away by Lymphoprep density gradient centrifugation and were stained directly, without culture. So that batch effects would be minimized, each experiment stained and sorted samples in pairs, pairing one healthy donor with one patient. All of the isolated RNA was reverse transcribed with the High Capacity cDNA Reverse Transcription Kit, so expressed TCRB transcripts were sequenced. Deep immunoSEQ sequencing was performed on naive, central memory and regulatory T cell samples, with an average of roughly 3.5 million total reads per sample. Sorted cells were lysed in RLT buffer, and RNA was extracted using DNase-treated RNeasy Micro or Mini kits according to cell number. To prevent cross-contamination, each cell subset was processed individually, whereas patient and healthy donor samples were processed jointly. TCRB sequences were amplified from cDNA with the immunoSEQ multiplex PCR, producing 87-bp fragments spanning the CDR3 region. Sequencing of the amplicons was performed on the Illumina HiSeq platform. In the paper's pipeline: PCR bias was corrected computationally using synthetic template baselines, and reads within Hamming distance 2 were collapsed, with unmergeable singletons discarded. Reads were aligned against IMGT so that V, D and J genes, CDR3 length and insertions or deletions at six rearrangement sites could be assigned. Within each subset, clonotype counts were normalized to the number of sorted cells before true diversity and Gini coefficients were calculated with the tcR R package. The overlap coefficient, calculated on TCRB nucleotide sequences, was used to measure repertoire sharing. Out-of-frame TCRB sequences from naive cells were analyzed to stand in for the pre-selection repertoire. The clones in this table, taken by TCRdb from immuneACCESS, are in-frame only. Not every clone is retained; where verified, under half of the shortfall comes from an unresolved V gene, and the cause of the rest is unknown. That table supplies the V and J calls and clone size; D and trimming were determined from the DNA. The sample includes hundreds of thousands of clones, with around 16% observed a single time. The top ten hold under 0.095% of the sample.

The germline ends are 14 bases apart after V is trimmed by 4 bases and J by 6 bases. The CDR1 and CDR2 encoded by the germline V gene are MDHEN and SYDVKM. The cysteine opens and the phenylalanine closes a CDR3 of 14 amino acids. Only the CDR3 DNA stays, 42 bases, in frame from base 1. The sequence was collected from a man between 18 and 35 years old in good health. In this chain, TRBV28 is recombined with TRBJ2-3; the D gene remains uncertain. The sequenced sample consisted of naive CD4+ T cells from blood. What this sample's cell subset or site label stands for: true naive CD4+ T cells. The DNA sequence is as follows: TGTGCCAGCAGTTCCCGTCCCCGGGCCGATACGCAGTATTTT. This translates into CASSSRPRADTQYF.